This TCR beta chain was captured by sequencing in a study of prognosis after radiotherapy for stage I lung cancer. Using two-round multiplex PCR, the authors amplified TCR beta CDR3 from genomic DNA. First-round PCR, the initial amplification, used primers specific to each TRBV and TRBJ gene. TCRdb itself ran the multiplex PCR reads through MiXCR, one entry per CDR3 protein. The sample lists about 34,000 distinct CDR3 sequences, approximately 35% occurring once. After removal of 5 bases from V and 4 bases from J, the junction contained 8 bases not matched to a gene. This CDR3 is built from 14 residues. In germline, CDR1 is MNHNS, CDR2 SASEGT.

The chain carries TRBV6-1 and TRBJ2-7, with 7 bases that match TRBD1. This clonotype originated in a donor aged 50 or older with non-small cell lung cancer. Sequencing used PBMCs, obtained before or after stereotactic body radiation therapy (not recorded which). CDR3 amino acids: CASSRTGVLYEQYF. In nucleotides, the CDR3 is TGTGCCAGCAGTCGAACAGGGGTGCTTTACGAGCAGTACTTC.